The text below deals with one T cell receptor (beta chain). The data were obtained in a study of CD8 T cells in Susac syndrome. Reverse transcription of about 0.45 to 1 ug RNA was carried out with random hexamers. TCRdb re-derived calls from the immunoSEQ multiplex PCR reads in MiXCR, one entry per CDR3 protein. This table has around 150,000 distinct CDR3 sequences, approximately 95% appearing once. All included Susac syndrome patients satisfied recently defined diagnostic criteria for definite or probable disease. Sequencing was done on a sample of CD8+ T cells from PBMCs. The sequence was obtained from a human donor with Susac syndrome.

CDR3 sequence: CASSLASSLDAFF. DNA of the CDR3: TGTGCCAGCAGCTTAGCTTCCTCATTGGATGCTTTCTTT. The V call is TRBV7-8, the J call TRBJ1-1; no reliable D call. The CDR3 loop spans 13 amino acids. Trimming pared 0 bases from V and 11 bases from J, leaving 13 bases between. CDR1 is SGHVS, CDR2 FQNEAQ, per germline.